This paragraph reports one T cell receptor beta chain. Its antigen is unknown. Donors were approximately ten juvenile idiopathic arthritis patients with active disease. This CDR3 region has 16 residues. No nucleotide data were recorded. In germline, CDR1 is SGDLS, CDR2 YYNGEE. Assay used: immunoSEQ multiplex PCR; TCRdb lists only in-frame clones, some missing. The sample data list 7,500 to 10,000 clones. This sample was included in a study of synovial regulatory T cells in juvenile arthritis. Study-level background: Treatments: a few naive, roughly 6 methotrexate, one methotrexate plus infliximab, one unknown. Study results and limitations: iaTreg TCR repertoires were largely private across patients and partially overlapped synovial Teff and blood CPL.

The source of this sequence is a donor younger than 30 with juvenile idiopathic arthritis. This chain joins TRBV9 and TRBJ2-5; TCRdb designates TRBD1, a call that cannot be tested without DNA. Sequenced sample: Treg cells from blood. Subset defined: remaining (HLA-DR-negative) circulating blood Treg cells. CDR3 amino acids: CASSVAHRGIQETQYF.